Shown below are 6 T cell receptor beta chains from a single sample sequenced in a study of CD8+ T cells in alopecia areata. As the sequencing template, cDNA was produced by extracting RNA and reverse transcribing it. Only in-frame clones appear in the TCRdb table, and some are missing; sequencing was by immunoSEQ multiplex PCR. The data show roughly 170,000 clones, around 50% seen once. Treatment: oral pan-JAK inhibitor, 5-10 mg twice daily. The specimen comprised CD8+ T cells sorted from blood, sampled at week 24, from a patient treated with tofacitinib. These receptor sequences come from a human donor with alopecia areata.

The chain combines TRBV6-5 with TRBJ2-4; D is possibly TRBD1 or TRBD2 (5 bases each). The CDR3 has 14 residues. Germline V gives CDR1 MNHEY, CDR2 SVGAGI. Trimming removed 6 bases at V and 7 bases at J, with 16 bases between. The CDR3 bases are TGTGCCAGCAGACCCCGAGAGGGGCTTAACATTCAGTACTTC. It yields the protein CASRPREGLNIQYF.

This clone occurred a few times. The V and J genes are TRBV5-1 and TRBJ2-1; 9 bases are shared with TRBD1. Germline V CDR1 and CDR2: SGHRS, YFSETQ. Losses at the gene ends were 4 bases for V and 4 bases for J; bases not matched to a gene: 6. This CDR3 contains 15 residues. The CDR3 DNA reads as TGCGCCAGCAGCCTCCGGACAGGGGCGTACAATGAGCAGTTCTTC. It yields the protein CASSLRTGAYNEQFF.

Only one count was recorded for this clone. The J gene is TRBJ1-2, the V gene TRBV9; no definite D call. The CDR3 is 11 amino acids. V was shortened by 0 bases and J by 12 bases, with 9 bases between the two germline ends. CDR1 is SGDLS and CDR2 is YYNGEE in the germline V gene. CDR3 region: CASSVGDLHTF. In DNA form, the CDR3 reads TGTGCCAGCAGCGTAGGAGACCTTCACACCTTC.

The chain combines TRBV5-6 with TRBJ2-5; the match to TRBD2 covers 13 bases. V was clipped by 0 bases and J by 4 bases; unmatched bases: 6. The germline V gene encodes CDR1 SGHDT and CDR2 YYEEEE. This CDR3 has 17 residues. CDR3 sequence: CASSLVRTSGGLETQYF. The CDR3 nucleotides read TGTGCCAGCAGCTTGGTGAGGACTAGCGGGGGCTTAGAGACCCAGTACTTC.

V is TRBV19 and J is TRBJ2-3, with 7 nucleotides matching TRBD1. Per germline, CDR1 LNHDA and CDR2 SQIVND (reference sequence). CDR3 length equals 18 residues. Trimming at V came to 10 bases and at J to 4 bases, leaving 23 bases not matched to a gene. CDR3 region: CATHPTGILFLKSDTQYF. The DNA for the CDR3 is TGTGCCACCCACCCGACAGGGATTCTTTTTTTGAAGTCAGATACGCAGTATTTT.

This chain uses TRBV6-1 with TRBJ2-3; D may be TRBD1 or TRBD2 (7 bases each). Deletions cut 6 bases from V and 0 bases from J, with 13 bases between. Looked up from germline, CDR1 is MNHNS and CDR2 is SASEGT. CDR3 length: 15 residues. CDR3 DNA sequence: TGTGCCAGCAGGGGGGGGACAGTTAGCACAGATACGCAGTATTTT. Translation gives CASRGGTVSTDTQYF.